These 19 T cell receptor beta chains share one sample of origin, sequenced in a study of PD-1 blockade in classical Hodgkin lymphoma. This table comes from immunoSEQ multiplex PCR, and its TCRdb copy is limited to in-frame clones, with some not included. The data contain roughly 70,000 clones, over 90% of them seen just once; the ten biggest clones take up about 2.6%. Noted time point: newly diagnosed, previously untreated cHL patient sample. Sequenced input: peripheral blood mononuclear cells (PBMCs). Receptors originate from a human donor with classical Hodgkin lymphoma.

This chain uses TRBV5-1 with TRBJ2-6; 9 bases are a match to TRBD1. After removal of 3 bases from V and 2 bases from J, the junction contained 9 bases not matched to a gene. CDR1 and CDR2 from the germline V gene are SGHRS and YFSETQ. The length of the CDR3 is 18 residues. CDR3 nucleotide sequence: TGCGCCAGCAGCTACACGGGGGACAGGGTAGCTGGGGCCAACGTCCTGACTTTC. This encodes CASSYTGDRVAGANVLTF.

CDR3 nucleotide sequence: TGCGCCAGCAGCTTGGACGGGGGCCTAGCGTTCTTC. Encoded protein: CASSLDGGLAFF. This chain links TRBV5-1 with TRBJ2-1; D is perhaps TRBD1 or TRBD2 (6 bases each). The CDR3 length is 12 residues. Germline V gene sequence: CDR1 SGHRS, CDR2 YFSETQ. The V end was cut by 0 bases, the J end by 15 bases, with 13 bases between.

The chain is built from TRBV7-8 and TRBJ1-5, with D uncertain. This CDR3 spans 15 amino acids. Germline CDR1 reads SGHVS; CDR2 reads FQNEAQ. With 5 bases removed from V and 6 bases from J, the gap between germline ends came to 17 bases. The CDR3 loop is CASSPREEGIQPQHF. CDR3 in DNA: TGTGCCAGCAGCCCCCGGGAGGAGGGCATTCAGCCCCAGCATTTT.

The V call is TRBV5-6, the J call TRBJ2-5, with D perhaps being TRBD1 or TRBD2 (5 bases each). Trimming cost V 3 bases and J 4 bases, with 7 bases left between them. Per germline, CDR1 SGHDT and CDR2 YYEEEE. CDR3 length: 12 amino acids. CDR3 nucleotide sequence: TGTGCCAGCAGCTGGGACCCAGAGACCCAGTACTTC. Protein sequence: CASSWDPETQYF.

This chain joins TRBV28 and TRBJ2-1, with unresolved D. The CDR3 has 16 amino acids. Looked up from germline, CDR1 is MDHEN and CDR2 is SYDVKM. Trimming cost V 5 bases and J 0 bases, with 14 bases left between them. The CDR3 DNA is TGTGCCAGCAGTGGGCCCCGTCCGAGCTCCTACAATGAGCAGTTCTTC. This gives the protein CASSGPRPSSYNEQFF.

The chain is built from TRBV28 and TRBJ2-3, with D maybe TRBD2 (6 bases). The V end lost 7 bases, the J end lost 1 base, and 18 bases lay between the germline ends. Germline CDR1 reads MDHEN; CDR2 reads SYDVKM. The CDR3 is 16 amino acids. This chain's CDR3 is CASTPSLSGRTDTQYF. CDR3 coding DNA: TGTGCCAGCACCCCAAGCCTTAGCGGACGCACAGATACGCAGTATTTT.

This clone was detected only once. The CDR3 sequence: CASQVAYLETQYF. CDR3 coding DNA: TGTGCCAGCCAGGTGGCCTACCTCGAGACCCAGTACTTC. The chain joins TRBV6-6 to TRBJ2-5; D is undetermined. CDR1 and CDR2 (germline): MNHNY, SVGAGI (reference sequence). This CDR3 contains 13 residues. Trimming took 8 bases from V and 5 from J, leaving 15 bases between them.

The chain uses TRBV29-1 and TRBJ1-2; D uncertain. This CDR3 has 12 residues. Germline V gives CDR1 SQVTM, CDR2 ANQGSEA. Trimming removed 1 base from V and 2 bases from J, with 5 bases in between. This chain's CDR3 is CSVEVGNYGYTF. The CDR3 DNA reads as TGCAGCGTTGAAGTCGGAAACTATGGCTACACCTTC.

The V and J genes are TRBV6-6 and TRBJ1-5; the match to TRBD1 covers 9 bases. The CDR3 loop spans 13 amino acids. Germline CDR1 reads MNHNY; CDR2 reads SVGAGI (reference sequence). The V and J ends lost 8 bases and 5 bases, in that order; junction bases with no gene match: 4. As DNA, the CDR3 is TGTGCCAGCTCGGACAGGGGCTATCAGCCCCAGCATTTT. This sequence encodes CASSDRGYQPQHF.

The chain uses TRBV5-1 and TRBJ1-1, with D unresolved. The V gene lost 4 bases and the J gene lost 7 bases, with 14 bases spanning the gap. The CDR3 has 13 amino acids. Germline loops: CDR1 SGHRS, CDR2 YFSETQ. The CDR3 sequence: CASSPDNTREAFF. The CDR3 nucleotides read TGCGCCAGCAGCCCCGACAACACCCGTGAAGCTTTCTTT. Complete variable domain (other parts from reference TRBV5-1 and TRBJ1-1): KAGVTQTPRYLIKTRGQQVTLSCSPISGHRSVSWYQQTPGQGLQFLFEYFSETQRNKGNFPGRFSGRQFSNSRSEMNVSTLELGDSALYLCASSPDNTREAFFGQGTRLTVV.

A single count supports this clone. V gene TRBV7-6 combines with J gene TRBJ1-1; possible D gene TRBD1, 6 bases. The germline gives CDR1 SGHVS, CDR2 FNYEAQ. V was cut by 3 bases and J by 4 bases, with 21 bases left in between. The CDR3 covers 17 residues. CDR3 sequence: CASSFGLGAVSGTEAFF. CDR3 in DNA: TGTGCCAGCAGCTTTGGTTTGGGGGCGGTTTCTGGCACTGAAGCTTTCTTT. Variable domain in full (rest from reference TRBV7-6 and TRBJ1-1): GAGVSQSPRYKVTKRGQDVALRCDPISGHVSLYWYRQALGQGPEFLTYFNYEAQQDKSGLPNDRFSAERPEGSISTLTIQRTEQRDSAMYRCASSFGLGAVSGTEAFFGQGTRLTVV.

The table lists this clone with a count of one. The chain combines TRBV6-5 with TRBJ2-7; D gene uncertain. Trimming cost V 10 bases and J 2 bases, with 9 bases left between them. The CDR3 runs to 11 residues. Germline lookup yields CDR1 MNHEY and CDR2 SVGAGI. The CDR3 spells CATVGPYEQYF. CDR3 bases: TGTGCCACGGTGGGTCCCTACGAGCAGTACTTC.

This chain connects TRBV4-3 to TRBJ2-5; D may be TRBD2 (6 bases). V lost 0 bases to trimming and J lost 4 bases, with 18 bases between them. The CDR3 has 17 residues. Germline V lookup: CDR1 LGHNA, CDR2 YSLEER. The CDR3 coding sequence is TGCGCCAGCAGCCAAGATATCGCGGCGGGAACAATAGAGACCCAGTACTTC. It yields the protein CASSQDIAAGTIETQYF.

The CDR3 protein is CASSPQGPNEKLFF. CDR3 in DNA: TGTGCCAGCAGCCCACAGGGACCGAATGAAAAACTGTTTTTT. This rearrangement joins TRBV2 to TRBJ1-4; D is possibly TRBD1 (6 bases). The CDR3 extends over 14 amino acids. Looked up from germline, CDR1 is SNHLY and CDR2 is FYNNEI. The V gene lost 6 bases and the J gene lost 5 bases, with 13 bases spanning the gap.

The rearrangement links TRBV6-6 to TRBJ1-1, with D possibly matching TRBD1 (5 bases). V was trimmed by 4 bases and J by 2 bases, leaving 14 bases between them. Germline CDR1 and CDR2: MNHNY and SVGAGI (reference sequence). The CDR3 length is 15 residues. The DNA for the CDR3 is TGTGCCAGCAGTTCCCACCCCGGGACTAACACTGAAGCTTTCTTT. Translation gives CASSSHPGTNTEAFF.

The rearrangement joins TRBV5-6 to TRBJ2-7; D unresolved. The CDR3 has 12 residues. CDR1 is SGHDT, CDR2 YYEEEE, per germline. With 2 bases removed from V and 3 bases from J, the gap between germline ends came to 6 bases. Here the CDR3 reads CASSFSGYEQYF. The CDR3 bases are TGTGCCAGCAGCTTTTCGGGCTACGAGCAGTACTTC. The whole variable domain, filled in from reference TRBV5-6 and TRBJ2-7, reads DAGVTQSPTHLIKTRGQQVTLRCSPKSGHDTVSWYQQALGQGPQFIFQYYEEEERQRGNFPDRFSGHQFPNYSSELNVNALLLGDSALYLCASSFSGYEQYFGPGTRLTVT.

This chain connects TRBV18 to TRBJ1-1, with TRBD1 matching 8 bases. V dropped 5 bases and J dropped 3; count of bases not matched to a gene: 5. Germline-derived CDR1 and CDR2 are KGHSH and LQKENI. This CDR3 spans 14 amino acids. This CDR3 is CASSTTGVDTEAFF. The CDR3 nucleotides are TGTGCCAGCTCAACGACAGGGGTGGACACTGAAGCTTTCTTT.

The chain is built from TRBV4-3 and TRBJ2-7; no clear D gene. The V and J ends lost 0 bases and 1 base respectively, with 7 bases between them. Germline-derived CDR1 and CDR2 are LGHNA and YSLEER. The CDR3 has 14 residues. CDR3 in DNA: TGCGCCAGCAGCCAAGAGACGAGTTCCTACGAGCAGTACTTC. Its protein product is CASSQETSSYEQYF.

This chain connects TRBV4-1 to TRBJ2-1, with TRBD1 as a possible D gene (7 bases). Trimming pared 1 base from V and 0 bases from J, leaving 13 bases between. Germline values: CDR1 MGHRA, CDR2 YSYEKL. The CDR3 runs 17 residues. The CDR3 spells CASSQGGQGGSYNEQFF. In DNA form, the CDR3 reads TGCGCCAGCAGCCAAGGGGGCCAGGGGGGCTCCTACAATGAGCAGTTCTTC.